A single sample gave rise to the 15 T cell receptor beta chains below, sequenced in a study of blood T cell repertoires in COVID-19 (dated by TCRdb to the early 2020s). Library preparation used the immunoSEQ multiplex PCR assay. TCRdb re-hosts the immuneACCESS table, in-frame sequences only. Its copies lack some clones; in the studies checked, an unresolved V gene accounts for under half of them, and the cause for the rest is not known. The sample table holds 93,000 or so clones, of which around 84% were seen once. The top ten clonotypes cover about 12% of the sample. The sample consisted of peripheral blood. These receptors all stem from a human donor in a cohort sampled during active COVID-19.

This clone occurred once. This sequence joins TRBV29-1 and TRBJ1-2; 7 positions agree with TRBD1. With V trimmed by 7 bases and J by 4 bases, 12 bases remained unmatched. Germline-derived CDR1 and CDR2 are SQVTM and ANQGSEA. The CDR3 has 14 amino acids. CDR3 protein: CSAQGQGVTYGYTF. DNA of the CDR3: TGCAGCGCCCAAGGGCAGGGGGTGACCTATGGCTACACCTTC.

J is TRBJ1-2 and V is TRBV12-5, with 7 bases fitting TRBD1. CDR1 and CDR2 (germline): LGHNT, FRNRAP. Trimming removed 5 bases from V and 7 bases from J; junction bases left unmatched: 4. CDR3 length: 12 residues. CDR3: CASGQGTAGYTF. CDR3 in DNA: TGTGCTAGTGGTCAGGGGACAGCTGGCTACACCTTC.

J is TRBJ2-7 and V is TRBV6-5; 14 bases line up with TRBD2. Germline lookup yields CDR1 MNHEY and CDR2 SVGAGI. The CDR3 loop spans 13 amino acids. The junction had 4 bases not matched to a gene; V was cut back by 10 bases and J by 5 bases. CDR3 bases: TGTGCCACAGGACTAGCGGGGGGCCACGAGCAGTACTTC. It specifies CATGLAGGHEQYF.

This clone was detected a few times. The chain uses TRBV28 and TRBJ1-5, with TRBD1 as a possible D gene (6 bases). V was clipped by 2 bases and J by 3 bases, with 8 bases between them. This CDR3 spans 14 amino acids. Germline-derived CDR1 and CDR2 are MDHEN and SYDVKM. In nucleotides, the CDR3 is TGTGCCAGCAGTTTAGGACAGCCCAATCAGCCCCAGCATTTT. Its protein product is CASSLGQPNQPQHF.

The CDR3 coding sequence is TGTGCCAGCAGCGTAGGAGCTAGCCCCGGGGAGCAGTACTTC. The encoded protein is CASSVGASPGEQYF. The chain employs TRBV9 and TRBJ2-7; tentative D call: TRBD2 (5 bases). Between the trimmed V and J ends, which lost 0 bases and 7 bases, there was a span of 14 bases. The CDR3 length is 14 residues. The germline gives CDR1 SGDLS, CDR2 YYNGEE.

The chain uses TRBV7-2 and TRBJ1-1; D might be TRBD1 (6 bases). V lost 5 bases and J lost 1, with 11 bases in between. Germline lookup yields CDR1 SGHTA and CDR2 FQGNSA. The CDR3 runs 14 residues. CDR3 sequence (DNA): TGTGCCAGCAGCCCCTGGACAGAGAACACTGAAGCTTTCTTT. Residues: CASSPWTENTEAFF.

The gene calls are TRBV5-1 and TRBJ2-1, with a tentative D call TRBD2 (7 bases). Germline lookup yields CDR1 SGHRS and CDR2 YFSETQ. V gave up 7 bases and J gave up 5 bases, with 16 bases separating them. The CDR3 extends over 14 amino acids. CDR3 nucleotide sequence: TGCGCCAGCCGGAAGGGGGGGCCCGACAATGAGCAGTTCTTC. Translation: CASRKGGPDNEQFF.

The table lists this clone with a few counts. This chain joins TRBV14 and TRBJ2-7, with 7 nucleotides matching TRBD1. Germline loops: CDR1 SGHDN, CDR2 FVKESK. The V gene end was trimmed by 3 bases and the J gene end by 0 bases; junction bases not matched to a gene: 8. This CDR3 region has 16 residues. CDR3 nucleotide sequence: TGTGCCAGCAGCCAGGTAACCGGGACAGCCTCCTACGAGCAGTACTTC. This encodes CASSQVTGTASYEQYF.

The chain couples TRBV4-1 to TRBJ1-5, with 7 bases matching TRBD1. This CDR3 region has 15 residues. Looked up from germline, CDR1 is MGHRA and CDR2 is YSYEKL. The ends lost 0 bases at V and 5 bases at J; junction bases unmatched: 4. CDR3 sequence: CASSQEDRTDQPQHF. Written as DNA, the CDR3 is TGCGCCAGCAGCCAAGAGGACAGGACCGATCAGCCCCAGCATTTT.

This clone was observed a single time. The chain is built from TRBV7-2 and TRBJ1-1; TRBD1 matches 9 bases. J was trimmed by 6 bases and V by 5 bases; bases with no gene match: 7. The CDR3 has 14 amino acids. In germline, CDR1 is SGHTA, CDR2 FQGNSA. CDR3 sequence: CASSLEDRGSEAFF. DNA for the CDR3: TGTGCCAGCAGCCTAGAGGACAGGGGTTCTGAAGCTTTCTTT.

The chain recombines TRBV11-3 with TRBJ2-7, with a possible D match to TRBD1 (5 bases). CDR1 and CDR2 from the germline V gene are SGHNT and YENEEA. Trimming took 2 bases from V and 3 from J, leaving 5 bases between them. There are 12 residues in the CDR3. The CDR3, as DNA: TGTGCCAGCAGCTTAAGGGGCTACGAGCAGTACTTC. This translates into CASSLRGYEQYF.

The chain employs TRBV7-2 and TRBJ2-2; maybe TRBD1 (5 bases). Deletions cut 2 bases from V and 9 bases from J, with 10 bases between. This CDR3 has 13 amino acids. Germline lookup yields CDR1 SGHTA and CDR2 FQGNSA. The CDR3 DNA is TGTGCCAGCAGCTTACAGCCAGGGTGGGAGCTGTTTTTT. This gives the protein CASSLQPGWELFF.

This chain links TRBV5-1 with TRBJ2-5; 7 nucleotides align to TRBD2. Germline loops: CDR1 SGHRS, CDR2 YFSETQ. This CDR3 has 15 residues. Trimming took 4 bases from V and 1 from J; bases not matched to a gene: 7. The CDR3 nucleotides read TGCGCCAGCAGCGTAATAGCGGGCCCCCAAGAGACCCAGTACTTC. It codes for CASSVIAGPQETQYF.

The chain is built from TRBV3-1 (or the pseudogene TRBV3-2) and TRBJ2-3; 9 nucleotides agree with TRBD2. With 5 bases clipped from V and 0 bases from J, the junction kept 6 bases outside the gene matches. This CDR3 comprises 16 residues. Germline values: CDR1 LGHDT, CDR2 YNNKEL (reference sequence). This chain's CDR3 is CASSLRGGASTDTQYF. CDR3 sequence (DNA): TGTGCCAGCAGCTTGCGCGGGGGGGCTAGCACAGATACGCAGTATTTT.

The chain has TRBV6-2 or TRBV6-3 and TRBJ2-2, with D unresolved. The CDR3 loop spans 16 amino acids. V was pared by 5 bases and J by 4 bases, with 17 bases between. The V gene's germline CDR1 is MNHEY and CDR2 SVGEGT. As DNA, the CDR3 is TGTGCCAGCAGTGACTTCCGAGGTAGGAGCACCGGGGAGCTGTTTTTT. Translating it yields CASSDFRGRSTGELFF.